This passage covers 11 T cell receptor beta chains from one sample sequenced in a study of T cell clonality in common variable immunodeficiency. Method: immunoSEQ multiplex PCR; TCRdb's copy keeps in-frame clones and lacks some. This sample has tens of thousands of clones and no singletons, with about 1.5% in the ten largest. Input material: peripheral blood mononuclear cells. These receptors all come from a person between 18 and 70 years old in good health.

This clone was recorded at least ten times. At one boundary the junction diverges from the germline segment, which might be a read error. The CDR3 is cut off 3 residues early in the read; its end comes from the germline J gene. V and J are TRBV20-1 and TRBJ1-2; perhaps TRBD1 as D (5 bases). The length of the CDR3 is 16 residues. CDR1 and CDR2 (germline): DFQATT, SNEGSKA (reference sequence). The CDR3: CSARDGVRGDGYGYTF. CDR3 bases read: TGCAGTGCAAGAGATGGGGTTAGGGGTGATGGCTATGGC.

This clone came up many times. The CDR3 end lies 3 residues beyond the end of the read and is filled in from the germline J gene. The chain couples TRBV5-1 to TRBJ2-7, with 8 bases that match TRBD1. Germline CDR1 reads SGHRS; CDR2 reads YFSETQ. CDR3 length: 14 residues. The junction had 5 bases not matched to a gene; V was cut back by 0 bases and J by 6 bases. CDR3 DNA, as far as it was read: TGCGCCAGCAGCTTGGGGCAGGGGGCGGTCGAG. The encoded protein is CASSLGQGAVE. The whole CDR3 sequence reads CASSLGQGAVEQYF.

This clone was observed at least ten times. The CDR3: CASSFGGTGDTQYF. The CDR3 bases that were read are TGTGCCAGCAGCTTCGGAGGGACAGGCGATACG. The chain recombines TRBV14 with TRBJ2-3; 8 bases match TRBD1. The read stops 3 residues short of the end of the CDR3; the missing end is completed from the germline J gene. J was trimmed by 6 bases and V by 5 bases; bases with no gene match: 7. CDR3 length: 14 residues. Germline loops: CDR1 SGHDN, CDR2 FVKESK. Drawing the rest from reference TRBV14 and TRBJ2-3, the complete variable domain is EAGVTQFPSHSVIEKGQTVTLRCDPISGHDNLYWYRRVMGKEIKFLLHFVKESKQDESGMPNNRFLAERTGGTYSTLKVQPAELEDSGVYFCASSFGGTGDTQYFGPGTRLTVL.

This clone was counted at least ten times. The CDR3 end is not reached by the read, which stops 3 residues before it; the germline J gene fills it in. The chain recombines TRBV6-1 with TRBJ2-7; a weak D match, TRBD2 (6 bases). CDR3 size: 15 residues. The germline CDR1 and CDR2 sequences are MNHNS and SASEGT. V was shortened by 3 bases and J by 1 base, with 13 bases between the two germline ends. The CDR3 bases that were read are TGTGCCAGCAGTGATACCGGGACTCCTTCCTACGAG. This codes for CASSDTGTPSYE. The whole CDR3 reads CASSDTGTPSYEQYF.

This clone has at least ten counts. The observed sequence ends 3 residues before the CDR3 terminus, with the missing tail filled in from the germline J gene. This sequence joins TRBV10-3 and TRBJ2-1; 9 bases align to TRBD2. Germline CDR1 is ENHRY and CDR2 is SYGVKD. V shed 2 bases and J 2 bases; nucleotides not matched to a gene: 4. The CDR3 runs to 16 residues. This CDR3 is CAISEGRLAAYNEQFF. The part of the CDR3 DNA that was read is TGTGCCATCAGTGAGGGCCGACTAGCGGCCTACAATGAG.

This clone was seen repeatedly, ten times or more. Read data end 3 residues before the CDR3 end; the end is taken from the germline J gene. V gene TRBV30 combines with J gene TRBJ1-5; 10 nucleotides agree with TRBD1. The CDR3 sequence is 16 residues long. Germline V gene sequence: CDR1 GTSNPN, CDR2 SVGIG (reference sequence). The junction had 12 bases not matched to a gene; V was cut back by 3 bases and J by 7 bases. CDR3 loop: CAWSAGTTGGGQPQHF. The CDR3 bases that were read are TGTGCCTGGAGCGCGGGCACGACAGGGGGCGGACAGCCC.

This clone was detected ten times or more. The observed sequence ends 3 residues before the CDR3 terminus, with the missing tail filled in from the germline J gene. This chain connects TRBV5-1 to TRBJ2-4, with D perhaps being TRBD1 or TRBD2 (5 bases each). CDR3 length: 16 residues. Trimming cost V 4 bases and J 2 bases, with 16 bases left between them. In germline, CDR1 is SGHRS, CDR2 YFSETQ. The CDR3 bases that were read are TGCGCCAGCAGCCCCCGCCCCAGGGAGACCAAAAACATT. The encoded protein is CASSPRPRETKNI. The whole CDR3 sequence reads CASSPRPRETKNIQYF. The whole variable domain, remainder taken from reference TRBV5-1 and TRBJ2-4, is KAGVTQTPRYLIKTRGQQVTLSCSPISGHRSVSWYQQTPGQGLQFLFEYFSETQRNKGNFPGRFSGRQFSNSRSEMNVSTLELGDSALYLCASSPRPRETKNIQYFGAGTRLSVL.

This clone came up many times. The CDR3 is cut off 3 residues early in the read; its end comes from the germline J gene. The rearrangement links TRBV5-6 to TRBJ1-4; 7 nucleotides align to TRBD1. This CDR3 comprises 15 residues. Trimming cost V 4 bases and J 6 bases; bases outside gene matches: 9. Germline V gene sequence: CDR1 SGHDT, CDR2 YYEEEE. CDR3 region: CASSTSGQTHEKLFF. The sequenced CDR3 bases are TGTGCCAGCAGCACCTCGGGACAGACGCATGAAAAA.

The table lists this clone with many counts. Read data end 3 residues before the CDR3 end; the end is taken from the germline J gene. The chain recombines TRBV7-9 with TRBJ1-5; D is perhaps TRBD1 (5 bases). Germline V gene lookup returns CDR1 SEHNR and CDR2 FQNEAQ (reference sequence). V was shortened by 1 base and J by 4 bases, with 8 bases between the two germline ends. The CDR3 consists of 14 residues. CDR3 DNA (partial): TGTGCCAGCAGCTTAGGGGGGGGAAATCAGCCC. It translates to CASSLGGGNQP. The whole CDR3 sequence is CASSLGGGNQPQHF.

A remark on this clone: The read gets to within 3 residues of the CDR3 end, and the germline J gene fills in the rest. J is TRBJ2-1 and V is TRBV29-1; no definite D call. Trimming stripped 4 bases from V and 4 bases from J, with 14 bases between. The CDR3 runs 14 residues. Germline CDR1 reads SQVTM; CDR2 reads ANQGSEA. The sequenced CDR3 bases are TGCAGCGTTGTAGGGCCATTCACTTACAATGAG. It is translated as CSVVGPFTYNE. The full-length CDR3 reads as CSVVGPFTYNEQFF.

Details on this clone: Read sequence stops 3 residues before the CDR3 end, and the germline J gene provides the missing end. This chain joins TRBV2 and TRBJ1-5; 10 bases line up with TRBD1. Germline V gene sequence: CDR1 SNHLY, CDR2 FYNNEI. CDR3 length: 15 residues. Trimming cost V 6 bases and J 0 bases; bases outside gene matches: 2. The CDR3 here is CASRGTGVSNQPQHF. The CDR3 bases that were read are TGTGCCAGCAGGGGGACAGGGGTTAGCAATCAGCCC.